A single sample gave rise to the 16 T cell receptor beta chains below, sequenced in a study of regulatory T cells in long-lasting Graves disease. Relying on iRepertoire HTBI primers and Arm-PCR of CDR3 regions, the team built TCR beta libraries. TCRdb re-called the multiplex PCR reads through MiXCR, storing one row per CDR3 protein. The repertoire consists of about 660,000 distinct CDR3 sequences, with approximately 29% occurring once and the leading ten covering about 42%. This sample's time point: persistent/refractory GD, antithyroid drugs over 5 years with positive TRAb. The TCR library was made from RNA that had been extracted from PBMCs in TRIzol. Sequenced here: peripheral blood mononuclear cells (PBMCs), sampled when the disease was refractory, from a patient treated with antithyroid drugs. The origin of the receptors is a female donor with Graves disease.

The chain is built from TRBV12-5 and TRBJ2-1; D ambiguous. Germline loops: CDR1 LGHNT, CDR2 FRNRAP. This CDR3 has 13 amino acids. The V end was cut by 5 bases, the J end by 6 bases, with 11 bases between. The CDR3 loop reads CASGPMTVNEQFF. The CDR3 DNA reads as TGTGCTAGTGGTCCTATGACTGTCAATGAGCAGTTCTTC.

The chain couples TRBV30 to TRBJ1-1; a possible D gene is TRBD1 (6 bases). Trimming stripped 5 bases from V and 0 bases from J, with 7 bases between. This CDR3 has 12 residues. Germline V gene lookup returns CDR1 GTSNPN and CDR2 SVGIG (reference sequence). The CDR3 DNA follows: TGTGCCTGGGACAGGATGAACACTGAAGCTTTCTTT. Protein sequence: CAWDRMNTEAFF.

In its sample, this clonotype was seen a few times. The V call is TRBV7-9, the J call TRBJ2-7; D is uncertain. CDR3 length: 15 amino acids. Germline V gene lookup returns CDR1 SEHNR and CDR2 FQNEAQ (reference sequence). Trimming took 5 bases from V and 2 from J, leaving 16 bases between them. The CDR3 loop is CASSEPGRAAYEQYF. CDR3 DNA sequence: TGTGCCAGCAGCGAACCCGGACGGGCGGCCTACGAGCAGTACTTC.

This clonotype was counted only a few times. The rearrangement uses TRBV6-2 or TRBV6-3 and TRBJ1-1; the D is unclear. The CDR3 consists of 13 residues. Looked up from germline, CDR1 is MNHEY and CDR2 is SVGEGT. Trimming shortened V by 2 bases and J by 5 bases, and 9 bases separated the two germline ends. CDR3 DNA: TGTGCCAGCAGTTACGACGCGGTGACTGAAGCTTTCTTT. This codes for CASSYDAVTEAFF.

This clonotype was counted between two and nine times. The V and J genes are TRBV7-9 and TRBJ2-2; the match to TRBD1 covers 10 bases. Trimming at V came to 6 bases and at J to 5 bases, leaving 12 bases not matched to a gene. Germline V lookup: CDR1 SEHNR, CDR2 FQNEAQ (reference sequence). The CDR3 is 17 amino acids. CDR3: CASRFTGTGVRTGELFF. The CDR3 DNA reads as TGTGCCAGCAGGTTCACCGGGACAGGGGTGAGAACCGGGGAGCTGTTTTTT.

The CDR3 reads CASSPRTGTDTQYF. The CDR3 coding sequence is TGTGCCAGCAGCCCGAGGACAGGCACAGATACGCAGTATTTT. The rearrangement uses TRBV7-9 and TRBJ2-3; D is perhaps TRBD1 (6 bases). Germline V lookup: CDR1 SEHNR, CDR2 FQNEAQ (reference sequence). The length of the CDR3 is 14 residues. V was clipped by 5 bases and J by 1 base, with 10 bases between them.

This clonotype has a single count. The genes are TRBV19 and TRBJ2-2; 9 nucleotides agree with TRBD1. Germline V gives CDR1 LNHDA, CDR2 SQIVND (reference sequence). The CDR3 totals 14 residues. Trimming cost V 5 bases and J 7 bases; bases outside gene matches: 5. The CDR3 region is CASSEQGAIGELFF. DNA for the CDR3: TGTGCCAGTAGTGAACAGGGGGCTATCGGGGAGCTGTTTTTT.

The chain is built from TRBV25-1 and TRBJ2-1, with D maybe TRBD2 (6 bases). CDR1 and CDR2 from the germline V gene are MGHDK and SYGVNS. The CDR3 is 14 amino acids. The V and J ends lost 4 bases and 3 bases respectively, with 10 bases between them. This chain's CDR3 is CASSVEGYYNEQFF. The CDR3 coding sequence is TGTGCCAGCAGTGTGGAGGGGTACTACAATGAGCAGTTCTTC.

This chain links TRBV20-1 with TRBJ1-2; no clear D gene. Trimming shortened V by 0 bases and J by 4 bases, and 12 bases separated the two germline ends. The CDR3 runs to 14 residues. Looked up from germline, CDR1 is DFQATT and CDR2 is SNEGSKA (reference sequence). The CDR3 DNA reads as TGCAGTGCTAGAGACAGAAATGAAATCTATGGCTACACCTTC. It encodes CSARDRNEIYGYTF.

As concerns this clonotype: A much larger clone is a single base away; this may be a read error. V usage is TRBV19 and J usage is TRBJ1-2, with D hard to call. The CDR3 length is 13 residues. CDR1 is LNHDA and CDR2 is SQIVND in the germline V gene (reference sequence). This CDR3 is CASSIAQNYGNTF. The CDR3 region has the DNA TGTGCCAGTAGTATAGCACAGAACTATGGCAACACCTTC.

This clonotype has ten or more counts. This sequence joins TRBV12-3 or TRBV12-4 and TRBJ1-6; 7 nucleotides align to TRBD1. The V gene end was trimmed by 7 bases and the J gene end by 9 bases; junction bases not matched to a gene: 9. This CDR3 is built from 14 residues. CDR3 region: CASTAGQKGSPLHF. The CDR3 DNA reads TGTGCCAGCACTGCGGGACAGAAAGGTTCACCCCTCCACTTT.

This clonotype has just a few counts. The chain is built from TRBV12-3 or TRBV12-4 and TRBJ1-1; TRBD1 matches at 10 bases. This CDR3 is 14 amino acids long. V lost 1 base and J lost 6; bases outside the gene matches: 2. In DNA, the CDR3 is TGTGCCAGCAGTTTAGGTGGGACAGGGGCTGAAGCTTTCTTT. This sequence encodes CASSLGGTGAEAFF.

This sequence joins TRBV19 and TRBJ1-1; a weak D match, TRBD1 (6 bases). CDR1 is LNHDA, CDR2 SQIVND, per germline (reference sequence). V shed 3 bases and J shed 0 bases, with 14 bases lying between them. The CDR3 is 16 residues long. The CDR3 spells CASSMRAGAMNTEAFF. CDR3 nucleotide sequence: TGTGCCAGTAGTATGAGGGCAGGGGCCATGAACACTGAAGCTTTCTTT.

A few counts support this clonotype. The CDR3: CASTEGGFNTEAFF. As DNA, the CDR3 is TGTGCCAGCACCGAGGGGGGATTCAACACTGAAGCTTTCTTT. The V and J genes are TRBV12-3 or TRBV12-4 and TRBJ1-1, with D maybe TRBD1 (6 bases). Trimming stripped 7 bases from V and 2 bases from J, with 14 bases between. This CDR3 is built from 14 residues.

This clonotype showed up just a few times. The gene calls are TRBV29-1 and TRBJ1-1, with TRBD1 as a possible D gene (6 bases). The CDR3 length is 13 residues. V shed 7 bases and J shed 0 bases, with 12 bases lying between them. Germline CDR1 SQVTM, CDR2 ANQGSEA. The CDR3 nucleotides are TGCAGCGGCTGCAGGGGCTTGAACACTGAAGCTTTCTTT. It translates to CSGCRGLNTEAFF.

This chain connects TRBV30 to TRBJ2-7; D perhaps matches TRBD1 (6 bases). Trimming removed 0 bases from V and 7 bases from J, with 13 bases in between. The germline CDR1 and CDR2 sequences are GTSNPN and SVGIG (reference sequence). CDR3 length equals 13 residues. The CDR3 sequence is CAWSVGWGREQYF. CDR3 nucleotides: TGTGCCTGGAGTGTAGGTTGGGGGCGGGAGCAGTACTTC.